This entry concerns a single TCR beta chain. UMI-tagged 5'RACE template switching yielded the TCR beta cDNA. TCRdb re-called the 5' RACE reads, yielding one record per CDR3 amino acid sequence without DNA. Its table records roughly 390,000 distinct CDR3 sequences. Germline values: CDR1 SGHVS, CDR2 FNYEAQ. The CDR3 spans 16 residues. These data come from a study of T cells expressing NK-cell markers. The clonotype originates from a woman between 45 and 60 years old in good health. Sequencing input: blood T cells: a sorted CD56 or NKG2C T cell subset, CD4+ or CD8+ T cells, or bulk PBMC T cells (not recorded which). The rearrangement links TRBV7-6 to TRBJ1-5; the TCRdb call, TRBD1, lacks DNA for checking. The CDR3 loop is CASSLEAGVSNQPQHF.